These T cell receptor beta chains were read from a single sample in a study of shared clonotypes between healthy human individuals. The repertoire was sequenced with immunoSEQ multiplex PCR; TCRdb's copy has only in-frame clones and lacks some. The table lists roughly 2,300,000 clones, around 93% of them singletons. Sequences were obtained from naive CD4+ T cells from PBMCs. These receptors all come from a young man in good health. Some clones in this sample may be carry-over from other donors' samples. CDR3s include the opening cysteine and the closing phenylalanine or tryptophan. A D gene is named only where the DNA matches it firmly. Some rows have no size entry. The others give once, few or many, or a class for an expanded clone.

d_call: TRBD2; clone_size: .; v_call: TRBV5-1; j_call: TRBJ2-5; cdr3_aa: CASSSGTSGSAPETQYF; cdr3_nt: TGCGCCAGCAGCTCCGGGACTAGCGGGAGTGCCCCAGAGACCCAGTACTTC
d_call: .; clone_size: .; v_call: TRBV6-1; j_call: TRBJ1-5; cdr3_aa: CASTDSNQPQHF; cdr3_nt: TGTGCCAGCACGGACAGTAATCAGCCCCAGCATTTT
d_call: .; clone_size: once; v_call: TRBV1; j_call: TRBJ2-6; cdr3_aa: CTSRFGRDYCGANVLTF; cdr3_nt: TGCACCAGCCGCTTTGGTAGGGACTATTGTGGGGCCAACGTCCTGACTTTC
d_call: TRBD1; clone_size: .; v_call: TRBV7-9; j_call: TRBJ2-5; cdr3_aa: CASSFGTGQETQYF; cdr3_nt: TGTGCCAGCAGCTTCGGGACAGGGCAAGAGACCCAGTACTTC
d_call: .; clone_size: .; v_call: TRBV18; j_call: TRBJ2-3; cdr3_aa: CASSPQGGTSTDTQYF; cdr3_nt: TGTGCCAGCTCACCCCAAGGGGGGACTAGCACAGATACGCAGTATTTT
d_call: .; clone_size: .; v_call: TRBV10-3; j_call: TRBJ2-6; cdr3_aa: CAVAESGANVLTF; cdr3_nt: TGTGCCGTCGCAGAGTCTGGGGCCAACGTCCTGACTTTC
d_call: TRBD2; clone_size: once; v_call: TRBV19; j_call: TRBJ2-1; cdr3_aa: CASSIDPSSGRHSYNEQFF; cdr3_nt: TGTGCCAGTAGTATAGATCCATCGAGCGGGAGGCACTCCTACAATGAGCAGTTCTTC
d_call: TRBD2; clone_size: .; v_call: TRBV6-5; j_call: TRBJ2-1; cdr3_aa: CASSYRLAGAHNEQFF; cdr3_nt: TGTGCCAGCAGTTACCGACTAGCGGGAGCCCACAATGAGCAGTTCTTC
d_call: .; clone_size: once; v_call: TRBV7-2; j_call: TRBJ2-5; cdr3_aa: CASSPNLGQETQYF; cdr3_nt: TGTGCCAGCAGCCCCAACCTTGGCCAAGAGACCCAGTACTTC
d_call: .; clone_size: .; v_call: TRBV11-2; j_call: TRBJ2-3; cdr3_aa: CASSSGPHSTDTQYF; cdr3_nt: TGTGCCAGCAGCTCAGGACCTCACAGCACAGATACGCAGTATTTT
d_call: .; clone_size: .; v_call: TRBV5-5; j_call: TRBJ2-3; cdr3_aa: CASSLSTDTQYF; cdr3_nt: TGTGCCAGCAGCCTAAGCACAGATACGCAGTATTTT
d_call: TRBD2; clone_size: .; v_call: TRBV28; j_call: TRBJ2-1; cdr3_aa: CASETSGRNNEQFF; cdr3_nt: TGTGCCAGCGAGACTAGCGGGAGGAACAATGAGCAGTTCTTC
d_call: .; clone_size: .; v_call: TRBV6-4; j_call: TRBJ2-6; cdr3_aa: CASSDGTSWGANVLTF; cdr3_nt: TGTGCCAGCAGTGATGGGACGTCGTGGGGGGCCAACGTCCTGACTTTC
d_call: TRBD2; clone_size: .; v_call: TRBV9; j_call: TRBJ2-2; cdr3_aa: CASTVREEYTGELFF; cdr3_nt: TGTGCCAGCACGGTGCGGGAGGAGTATACCGGGGAGCTGTTTTTT
d_call: TRBD1; clone_size: once; v_call: TRBV5-1; j_call: TRBJ1-5; cdr3_aa: CASSSSPQGQGQPQHF; cdr3_nt: TGCGCCAGCAGCTCATCCCCGCAGGGACAGGGCCAGCCCCAGCATTTT
d_call: TRBD2; clone_size: .; v_call: TRBV28; j_call: TRBJ2-5; cdr3_aa: CASNPSGAYQETQYF; cdr3_nt: TGTGCCAGCAACCCCAGCGGGGCATACCAAGAGACCCAGTACTTC
d_call: TRBD1; clone_size: few; v_call: TRBV5-1; j_call: TRBJ2-2; cdr3_aa: CASSLEGAGTGELFF; cdr3_nt: TGCGCCAGCAGCTTGGAGGGGGCGGGCACCGGGGAGCTGTTTTTT
d_call: TRBD2; clone_size: .; v_call: TRBV29-1; j_call: TRBJ2-7; cdr3_aa: CSVRAGGYEQYF; cdr3_nt: TGCAGCGTTCGGGCGGGAGGTTACGAGCAGTACTTC
d_call: TRBD1; clone_size: .; v_call: TRBV7-2; j_call: TRBJ1-1; cdr3_aa: CASSSLDHRGPREAFF; cdr3_nt: TGTGCCAGCAGCTCATTGGATCACAGGGGCCCCCGAGAAGCTTTCTTT
d_call: TRBD2; clone_size: .; v_call: TRBV5-1; j_call: TRBJ2-7; cdr3_aa: CASSLLAGGRPYEQYF; cdr3_nt: TGCGCCAGCAGCTTACTAGCGGGGGGAAGACCCTACGAGCAGTACTTC
d_call: .; clone_size: .; v_call: TRBV19; j_call: TRBJ2-5; cdr3_aa: CASSIVGLQETQYF; cdr3_nt: TGTGCCAGTAGTATTGTCGGTTTACAGGAGACCCAGTACTTC
d_call: TRBD2; clone_size: .; v_call: TRBV28; j_call: TRBJ2-1; cdr3_aa: CASSFLPHTGTSGRNEQFF; cdr3_nt: TGTGCCAGCAGTTTTCTACCACATACCGGGACTAGCGGGCGCAATGAGCAGTTCTTC
d_call: .; clone_size: .; v_call: TRBV5-1; j_call: TRBJ2-6; cdr3_aa: CASSLGFRTAEGFGANVLTF; cdr3_nt: TGCGCCAGCAGCTTAGGGTTCCGGACAGCCGAAGGATTTGGGGCCAACGTCCTGACTTTC
d_call: .; clone_size: .; v_call: TRBV9; j_call: TRBJ2-1; cdr3_aa: CASSVGDGSYNEQFF; cdr3_nt: TGTGCCAGCAGCGTAGGCGACGGGAGCTACAATGAGCAGTTCTTC
d_call: TRBD2; clone_size: .; v_call: TRBV27; j_call: TRBJ2-7; cdr3_aa: CASSLAGDEQYF; cdr3_nt: TGTGCCAGCAGTTTAGCGGGGGACGAGCAGTACTTC
d_call: TRBD2; clone_size: .; v_call: TRBV6-6; j_call: TRBJ2-3; cdr3_aa: CASSSLAGARDTQYF; cdr3_nt: TGTGCCAGCAGTTCCCTAGCGGGAGCTCGGGATACGCAGTATTTT
d_call: TRBD2; clone_size: .; v_call: TRBV28; j_call: TRBJ2-1; cdr3_aa: CASSLGGAGGYNEQFF; cdr3_nt: TGTGCCAGCAGTTTGGGGGGGGCGGGAGGATACAATGAGCAGTTCTTC
d_call: .; clone_size: .; v_call: TRBV2; j_call: TRBJ2-2; cdr3_aa: CASSRWDLNTGELFF; cdr3_nt: TGTGCCAGCAGCCGATGGGACTTAAACACCGGGGAGCTGTTTTTT
d_call: .; clone_size: .; v_call: TRBV30; j_call: TRBJ1-1; cdr3_aa: CAWGGFRGATEAFF; cdr3_nt: TGTGCCTGGGGCGGATTTAGAGGGGCGACTGAAGCTTTCTTT
d_call: .; clone_size: once; v_call: TRBV28; j_call: TRBJ2-4; cdr3_aa: CAATTGRIVKNIQYF; cdr3_nt: TGTGCCGCCACGACAGGCCGGATTGTCAAAAACATTCAGTACTTC
d_call: TRBD1; clone_size: once; v_call: TRBV27; j_call: TRBJ2-2; cdr3_aa: CASSFRRDRATGELFF; cdr3_nt: TGTGCCAGCAGTTTCCGCCGGGACAGGGCCACCGGGGAGCTGTTTTTT
d_call: TRBD1; clone_size: .; v_call: TRBV6-1; j_call: TRBJ1-4; cdr3_aa: CASRQQGASNEKLFF; cdr3_nt: TGTGCCAGCAGACAACAGGGGGCCTCTAATGAAAAACTGTTTTTT
d_call: .; clone_size: .; v_call: TRBV28; j_call: TRBJ1-1; cdr3_aa: CASSLIQGVAFF; cdr3_nt: TGTGCCAGCAGTCTTATACAGGGTGTCGCTTTCTTT
d_call: .; clone_size: .; v_call: TRBV5-1; j_call: TRBJ2-7; cdr3_aa: CASSSGLLGDEQYF; cdr3_nt: TGCGCCAGCAGCTCGGGACTCTTAGGGGACGAGCAGTACTTC
d_call: .; clone_size: .; v_call: TRBV28; j_call: TRBJ1-2; cdr3_aa: CASSLRGGWYGYTF; cdr3_nt: TGTGCCAGCAGCCTCCGAGGGGGGTGGTATGGCTACACCTTC
d_call: .; clone_size: once; v_call: TRBV6-1; j_call: TRBJ2-1; cdr3_aa: CASTNRDNEQFF; cdr3_nt: TGTGCCAGCACAAACAGGGACAATGAGCAGTTCTTC
d_call: TRBD2; clone_size: .; v_call: TRBV5-1; j_call: TRBJ2-3; cdr3_aa: CASSPPLTSGASDTQYF; cdr3_nt: TGCGCCAGCAGCCCCCCTCTGACTAGCGGGGCCTCAGATACGCAGTATTTT
d_call: .; clone_size: .; v_call: TRBV7-8; j_call: TRBJ1-1; cdr3_aa: CASSLALAGAGAFF; cdr3_nt: TGTGCCAGCAGCTTAGCGCTCGCAGGGGCGGGGGCTTTCTTT
d_call: TRBD1; clone_size: .; v_call: TRBV27; j_call: TRBJ2-4; cdr3_aa: CASSPRTGAVAKNIQYF; cdr3_nt: TGTGCCAGCAGCCCCCGGACAGGGGCCGTAGCCAAAAACATTCAGTACTTC
d_call: .; clone_size: .; v_call: TRBV28; j_call: TRBJ1-2; cdr3_aa: CASSRPRGDYGYTF; cdr3_nt: TGTGCCAGCAGCAGACCCCGGGGCGACTATGGCTACACCTTC
d_call: TRBD2; clone_size: .; v_call: TRBV28; j_call: TRBJ2-7; cdr3_aa: CASSAPRVAGAWSYEQYF; cdr3_nt: TGTGCCAGCAGTGCCCCCCGGGTAGCGGGGGCTTGGTCCTACGAGCAGTACTTC
d_call: .; clone_size: once; v_call: TRBV6-5; j_call: TRBJ1-5; cdr3_aa: CATAGYSNQPQHF; cdr3_nt: TGTGCCACAGCCGGCTATAGCAATCAGCCCCAGCATTTT
d_call: .; clone_size: .; v_call: TRBV6-5; j_call: TRBJ1-5; cdr3_aa: CASSLYRDQPQHF; cdr3_nt: TGTGCCAGCAGTTTATACAGGGATCAGCCCCAGCATTTT
d_call: TRBD2; clone_size: .; v_call: TRBV7-2; j_call: TRBJ2-1; cdr3_aa: CASSRSTSGRTATEQFF; cdr3_nt: TGTGCCAGCAGTCGAAGTACTAGCGGGAGGACGGCGACTGAGCAGTTCTTC
d_call: .; clone_size: .; v_call: TRBV6-6; j_call: TRBJ2-5; cdr3_aa: CASSYGSSPDEQYF; cdr3_nt: TGTGCCAGCAGTTACGGGAGTTCCCCTGATGAGCAGTACTTC
d_call: .; clone_size: once; v_call: TRBV5-6; j_call: TRBJ2-7; cdr3_aa: CASRRNPSGVEQYF; cdr3_nt: TGTGCCAGCAGGAGGAACCCTTCGGGGGTCGAGCAGTACTTC
d_call: .; clone_size: .; v_call: TRBV7-9; j_call: TRBJ2-2; cdr3_aa: CASSQAATGELFF; cdr3_nt: TGTGCCAGCAGCCAAGCGGCCACCGGGGAGCTGTTTTTT
d_call: TRBD1; clone_size: .; v_call: TRBV27; j_call: TRBJ1-2; cdr3_aa: CASSPGSGTGYGYTF; cdr3_nt: TGTGCCAGCAGTCCGGGGTCCGGGACAGGTTATGGCTACACCTTC
d_call: .; clone_size: .; v_call: TRBV7-8; j_call: TRBJ1-1; cdr3_aa: CASSKPSKNTEAFF; cdr3_nt: TGTGCCAGCAGCAAACCCTCAAAGAACACTGAAGCTTTCTTT
d_call: TRBD2; clone_size: .; v_call: TRBV27; j_call: TRBJ2-3; cdr3_aa: CASSYSGTSGRAPDTQYF; cdr3_nt: TGTGCCAGCAGTTACTCCGGGACTAGCGGGAGGGCCCCAGATACGCAGTATTTT
d_call: TRBD2; clone_size: few; v_call: TRBV5-1; j_call: TRBJ2-2; cdr3_aa: CASSLDLAGAGELFF; cdr3_nt: TGCGCCAGCAGCTTGGATCTAGCGGGAGCCGGGGAGCTGTTTTTT
d_call: TRBD1; clone_size: .; v_call: TRBV19; j_call: TRBJ1-1; cdr3_aa: CASSTLPGQGRTEAFF; cdr3_nt: TGTGCCAGTAGTACTTTACCCGGACAGGGGCGCACTGAAGCTTTCTTT
d_call: TRBD1; clone_size: .; v_call: TRBV9; j_call: TRBJ2-1; cdr3_aa: CASSVGGTVSYNEQFF; cdr3_nt: TGTGCCAGCAGCGTAGGTGGGACAGTCTCCTACAATGAGCAGTTCTTC
d_call: .; clone_size: .; v_call: TRBV5-1; j_call: TRBJ2-5; cdr3_aa: CASSLYREDGTQYF; cdr3_nt: TGCGCCAGCAGCTTATACAGGGAGGACGGGACCCAGTACTTC